Presented here are 2 T cell receptor beta chains from one specimen sequenced in a study of patients and donors after allogeneic stem cell transplantation. TCRdb analysed the RT-PCR reads with MiXCR anew, one entry per CDR3 protein. The sample contains approximately 220,000 distinct CDR3 sequences, around 40% of which appear only once. The sample was blood, either unsorted or a sorted T cell fraction (not recorded which). Receptors were obtained from a human donor who was either an allogeneic HSCT recipient or a stem cell or donor lymphocyte infusion donor (not recorded which). It is not recorded whose cells these are; they may come from a transplant donor.

This clonotype has more than one count but fewer than ten. The chain employs TRBV28 and TRBJ1-1; D perhaps matches TRBD1 (5 bases). The germline V gene has CDR1 MDHEN and CDR2 SYDVKM. V lost 7 bases and J lost 4, with 16 bases in between. The CDR3 is 14 residues long. As DNA, the CDR3 is TGTGCCAGCACCCCCGAGGGGAGCGGCACTGAAGCTTTCTTT. It yields the protein CASTPEGSGTEAFF. Looking up the rest from reference TRBV28 and TRBJ1-1 gives the full variable domain: DVKVTQSSRYLVKRTGEKVFLECVQDMDHENMFWYRQDPGLGLRLIYFSYDVKMKEKGDIPEGYSVSREKKERFSLILESASTNQTSMYLCASTPEGSGTEAFFGQGTRLTVV.

This chain connects TRBV20-1 to TRBJ1-4; no clear D gene. The CDR3 spans 13 residues. V lost 0 bases, J lost 3 bases, and 5 bases lay in between. Per the germline V gene, CDR1 is DFQATT and CDR2 is SNEGSKA (reference sequence). The CDR3 DNA is TGCAGTGCTAGAGACGTTGCTAATGAAAAACTGTTTTTT. It yields the protein CSARDVANEKLFF.